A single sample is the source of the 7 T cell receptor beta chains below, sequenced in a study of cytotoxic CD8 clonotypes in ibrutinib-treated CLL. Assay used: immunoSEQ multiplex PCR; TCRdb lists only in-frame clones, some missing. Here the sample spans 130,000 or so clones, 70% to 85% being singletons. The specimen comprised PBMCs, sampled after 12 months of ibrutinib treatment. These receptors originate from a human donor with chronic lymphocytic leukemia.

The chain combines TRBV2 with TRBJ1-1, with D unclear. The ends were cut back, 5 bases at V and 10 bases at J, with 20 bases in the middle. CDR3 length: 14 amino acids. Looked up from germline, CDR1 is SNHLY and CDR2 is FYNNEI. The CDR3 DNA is TGTGCCAGCAGTACCTCCCTGACGGTTCGTATAGCTTTCTTT. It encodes CASSTSLTVRIAFF.

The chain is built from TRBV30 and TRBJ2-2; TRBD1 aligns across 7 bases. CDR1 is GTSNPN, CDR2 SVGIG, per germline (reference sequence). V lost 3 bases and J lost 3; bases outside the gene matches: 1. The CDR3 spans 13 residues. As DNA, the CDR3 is TGTGCCTGGAGGGGACAGTACACCGGGGAGCTGTTTTTT. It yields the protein CAWRGQYTGELFF.

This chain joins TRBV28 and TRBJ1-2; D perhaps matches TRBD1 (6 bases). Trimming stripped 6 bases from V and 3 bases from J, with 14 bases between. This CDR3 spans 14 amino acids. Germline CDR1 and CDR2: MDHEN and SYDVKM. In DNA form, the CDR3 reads TGTGCCAGCAGGGAGGGGGGGGCGGACTATGGCTACACCTTC. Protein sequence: CASREGGADYGYTF.

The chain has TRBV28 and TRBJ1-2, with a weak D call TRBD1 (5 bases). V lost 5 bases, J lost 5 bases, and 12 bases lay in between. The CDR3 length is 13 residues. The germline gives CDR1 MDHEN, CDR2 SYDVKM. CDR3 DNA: TGTGCCAGCAGTCAAAGATGGGGGTATGGCTACACCTTC. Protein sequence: CASSQRWGYGYTF.

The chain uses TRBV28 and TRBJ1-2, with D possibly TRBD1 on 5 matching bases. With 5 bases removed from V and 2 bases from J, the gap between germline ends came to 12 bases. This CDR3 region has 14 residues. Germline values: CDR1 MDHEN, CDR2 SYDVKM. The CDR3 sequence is CASSDPPGNYGYTF. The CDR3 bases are TGTGCCAGCAGTGACCCCCCAGGGAACTATGGCTACACCTTC.

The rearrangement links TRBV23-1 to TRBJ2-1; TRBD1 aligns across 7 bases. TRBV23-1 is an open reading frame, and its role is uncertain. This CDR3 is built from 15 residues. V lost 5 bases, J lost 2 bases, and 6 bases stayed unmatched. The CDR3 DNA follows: TGCGCCAGCAGTGACAGGGAAGCCGCCTACAATGAGCAGTTCTTC. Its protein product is CASSDREAAYNEQFF.

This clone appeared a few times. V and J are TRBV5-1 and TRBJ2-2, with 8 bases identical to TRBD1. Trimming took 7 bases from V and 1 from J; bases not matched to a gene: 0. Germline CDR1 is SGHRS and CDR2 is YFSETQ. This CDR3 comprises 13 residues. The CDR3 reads CASGTGNTGELFF. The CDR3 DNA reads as TGCGCCAGCGGGACAGGGAACACCGGGGAGCTGTTTTTT.